The source of this T cell receptor beta chain is a study of T cell responses to AZD1222 COVID-19 vaccine. Data came from immunoSEQ multiplex PCR; TCRdb stores just in-frame clones and leaves some out. The table has about 55,000 clones, 70% to 90% seen once. The sequence was collected from an adult in good health. This specimen was peripheral blood, taken on day 0 of AZD1222 vaccination.

CDR3 region: CSATTGIEQYF. For the CDR3, the DNA is TGCAGTGCTACCACAGGGATCGAGCAGTACTTC. The chain has TRBV20-1 and TRBJ2-7; D is perhaps TRBD1 (6 bases). Germline V lookup: CDR1 DFQATT, CDR2 SNEGSKA (reference sequence). Trimming cost V 4 bases and J 6 bases, with 10 bases left between them. The CDR3 is 11 amino acids.